These 31 T cell receptor beta chains originate from one sample sequenced in a study of blood T cell repertoires in COVID-19. The data were produced by immunoSEQ multiplex PCR, yet TCRdb's version contains in-frame clones alone and is incomplete. The sample consists of about 150,000 clones, roughly 89% of them appearing once. The sequenced sample was peripheral blood. These receptors were obtained from a human donor in a cohort sampled during active COVID-19.

V gene TRBV6-1 combines with J gene TRBJ1-2; D gene unclear. Trimming left V 2 bases short and J 5 bases short, with 21 bases between. Germline CDR1 MNHNS, CDR2 SASEGT. There are 17 residues in the CDR3. CDR3 in DNA: TGTGCCAGCAGTGAATCCGGAGGGCCAGCGTACAAGTATGGCTACACCTTC. Protein: CASSESGGPAYKYGYTF.

The chain is built from TRBV4-2 and TRBJ1-1; D perhaps matches TRBD1 (5 bases). This CDR3 has 15 amino acids. Looked up from germline, CDR1 is LGHNA and CDR2 is YNFKEQ. V lost 0 bases and J 0 bases, leaving 8 bases between the germline ends. The CDR3 DNA follows: TGTGCCAGCAGCCAAGAAGCAGGGATGAACACTGAAGCTTTCTTT. This codes for CASSQEAGMNTEAFF.

V usage is TRBV5-5 and J usage is TRBJ1-1, with D unresolved. This CDR3 has 13 residues. Deletions cut 8 bases from V and 1 base from J, with 12 bases between. CDR1 and CDR2 from the germline V gene are SGHKS and YYEKEE (reference sequence). In nucleotides, the CDR3 is TGTGCCAGTTGTGGAGACCCGAACACTGAAGCTTTCTTT. It specifies CASCGDPNTEAFF.

The V and J genes are TRBV5-5 and TRBJ2-5; TRBD1 aligns across 7 bases. Germline V lookup: CDR1 SGHKS, CDR2 YYEKEE (reference sequence). This CDR3 contains 14 residues. Unmatched junction bases numbered 5, after V lost 2 bases and J lost 4 bases. CDR3 protein: CASSFPGGSETQYF. For the CDR3, the DNA is TGTGCCAGCAGCTTTCCAGGGGGTTCAGAGACCCAGTACTTC. The full variable domain, with the rest looked up from reference TRBV5-5 and TRBJ2-5, is DAGVTQSPTHLIKTRGQQVTLRCSPISGHKSVSWYQQVLGQGPQFIFQYYEKEERGRGNFPDRFSARQFPNYSSELNVNALLLGDSALYLCASSFPGGSETQYFGPGTRLLVL.

The chain recombines TRBV19 with TRBJ1-1; 7 nucleotides match TRBD1. After removal of 6 bases from V and 0 bases from J, the junction contained 4 bases not matched to a gene. Germline lookup yields CDR1 LNHDA and CDR2 SQIVND (reference sequence). The CDR3 is 14 residues long. The CDR3 is CASREGQLNTEAFF. In DNA form, the CDR3 reads TGTGCCAGTAGGGAGGGACAGTTGAACACTGAAGCTTTCTTT.

This clone was seen once. The chain recombines TRBV6-6 with TRBJ2-1; 13 bases are a match to TRBD2. J lost 4 bases, V lost 7 bases, and 4 bases had no gene match. Germline-derived CDR1 and CDR2 are MNHNY and SVGAGI (reference sequence). The CDR3 totals 15 residues. The CDR3 loop is CASTSLAGGYNEQFF. DNA for the CDR3: TGTGCCAGCACCTCACTAGCGGGGGGGTACAATGAGCAGTTCTTC.

The chain combines TRBV5-6 with TRBJ2-3; D not resolved. The CDR3 runs 14 residues. Per germline, CDR1 SGHDT and CDR2 YYEEEE. V lost 2 bases, J lost 3 bases, and 10 bases lay in between. CDR3 region: CASSLRSFTDTQYF. The CDR3 DNA is TGTGCCAGCAGCTTACGGTCCTTTACAGATACGCAGTATTTT.

The CDR3 loop reads CASSLNAGDGYTF. In DNA, the CDR3 is TGTGCCAGCAGCTTAAATGCAGGGGACGGCTACACCTTC. The chain combines TRBV7-3 with TRBJ1-2; D perhaps matches TRBD1 (6 bases). This CDR3 is 13 amino acids long. V dropped 1 base and J dropped 8 bases, with 11 bases sitting between them. Looked up from germline, CDR1 is SGHTA and CDR2 is FQGTGA.

CDR3 protein: CASSYPGGGTEAFF. The DNA of the CDR3 is TGTGCCAGCAGTTATCCAGGAGGAGGCACTGAAGCTTTCTTT. V and J are TRBV6-6 and TRBJ1-1; D uncertain. Germline V gene sequence: CDR1 MNHNY, CDR2 SVGAGI (reference sequence). The CDR3 has 14 amino acids. V gave up 3 bases and J gave up 4 bases, with 12 bases separating them.

DNA of the CDR3: TGTGCCAGCAGCCACTCCCCTGAAGCTTTCTTT. Its translation is CASSHSPEAFF. V is TRBV7-9 and J is TRBJ1-1, with D unclear. CDR3 length: 11 amino acids. Germline-derived CDR1 and CDR2 are SEHNR and FQNEAQ (reference sequence). V was cut by 5 bases and J by 6 bases, with 7 bases left in between.

The chain has TRBV5-1 and TRBJ2-3; 13 nucleotides match TRBD2. V lost 4 bases to trimming and J lost 7 bases; unmatched junction nucleotides: 6. Germline CDR1 reads SGHRS; CDR2 reads YFSETQ. The CDR3 is 15 residues long. For the CDR3, the DNA is TGCGCCAGCAGCGATACTAGCGGGGGGGCCCATACGCAGTATTTT. This translates into CASSDTSGGAHTQYF.

A remark on this clone: Within the sample, other DNA sequences also encode this same CDR3. J is TRBJ2-2 and V is TRBV19; tentative D call: TRBD1 (5 bases). The V end lost 3 bases, the J end lost 2 bases, and 7 bases lay between the germline ends. Per germline, CDR1 LNHDA and CDR2 SQIVND (reference sequence). The CDR3 consists of 14 residues. For the CDR3, the DNA is TGTGCCAGTAGTATCCAGGGTAACACCGGGGAGCTGTTTTTT. The encoded protein is CASSIQGNTGELFF.

The chain joins TRBV5-6 to TRBJ1-6; the D gene is possibly TRBD1 (5 bases). V was pared by 4 bases and J by 10 bases, with 18 bases between. CDR1 and CDR2 from the germline V gene are SGHDT and YYEEEE. The CDR3 spans 15 residues. CDR3 in amino acids: CASSPDLGGGSPLHF. The DNA of the CDR3 is TGTGCCAGCAGCCCTGATCTGGGGGGAGGATCACCCCTCCACTTT.

This clone was seen ten or more times. The chain carries TRBV7-3 and TRBJ2-1; D is uncertain. V dropped 4 bases and J dropped 7 bases, with 5 bases sitting between them. The CDR3 sequence is 11 residues long. The germline V gene encodes CDR1 SGHTA and CDR2 FQGTGA. The CDR3 protein is CASSSGNEQFF. The DNA for the CDR3 is TGTGCCAGCAGCTCCGGTAATGAGCAGTTCTTC.

This chain uses TRBV9 with TRBJ1-1; tentatively, D is TRBD1 (5 bases). Trimming removed 4 bases at V and 5 bases at J, with 18 bases between. The CDR3 loop spans 15 amino acids. Germline loops: CDR1 SGDLS, CDR2 YYNGEE. The CDR3 here is CASSPGTLPRTEAFF. CDR3 coding DNA: TGTGCCAGCAGCCCAGGGACTCTCCCCCGGACTGAAGCTTTCTTT.

The CDR3 bases are TGTGCCAGCAGCCAAGACCAGGGGGTAGGGACAGATACGCAGTATTTT. Translating it yields CASSQDQGVGTDTQYF. J is TRBJ2-3 and V is TRBV3-1 (or the pseudogene TRBV3-2); 7 bases match TRBD1. Per the germline V gene, CDR1 is LGHDT and CDR2 is YNNKEL (reference sequence). The trim removed 0 bases at V and 3 bases at J, leaving 6 bases unmatched. CDR3 size: 16 residues.

This clone was found once. The chain has TRBV7-2 and TRBJ2-7; 7 positions match TRBD1. Germline V gene sequence: CDR1 SGHTA, CDR2 FQGNSA. V dropped 8 bases and J dropped 9; count of bases not matched to a gene: 16. The CDR3 is made up of 14 amino acids. The CDR3 here is CASGQDRADSTQYF. CDR3 nucleotide sequence: TGTGCCAGCGGCCAAGACAGGGCCGACTCTACGCAGTACTTC.

This rearrangement joins TRBV9 to TRBJ2-3; D is ambiguous. The V gene's germline CDR1 is SGDLS and CDR2 YYNGEE. This CDR3 contains 13 residues. With 6 bases removed from V and 3 bases from J, the gap between germline ends came to 11 bases. For the CDR3, the DNA is TGTGCCAGCACCAACTACAAGACAGATACGCAGTATTTT. It specifies CASTNYKTDTQYF.

The chain links TRBV19 to TRBJ1-6; D call uncertain. Germline lookup yields CDR1 LNHDA and CDR2 SQIVND (reference sequence). The CDR3 consists of 13 residues. V dropped 3 bases and J dropped 7 bases, with 7 bases sitting between them. CDR3 region: CASSIAGNSPLHF. The CDR3 bases are TGTGCCAGTAGTATTGCAGGCAATTCACCCCTCCACTTT.

J is TRBJ1-2 and V is TRBV6-5; D is unclear. The CDR3 is 13 residues long. CDR1 MNHEY and CDR2 SVGAGI come from the germline V gene. V lost 7 bases and J lost 8, with 17 bases in between. CDR3 DNA sequence: TGTGCCAGCACCATCCAGGCCGGTTCCGGCTACACCTTC. Protein product: CASTIQAGSGYTF.

In its sample, this clone was seen once. The rearrangement joins TRBV11-3 to TRBJ2-1; 7 nucleotides line up with TRBD1. Trimming took 5 bases from V and 10 from J; bases not matched to a gene: 5. The germline CDR1 and CDR2 sequences are SGHNT and YENEEA. This CDR3 spans 12 amino acids. The DNA of the CDR3 is TGTGCCAGCAGCACTCAAGGGGGCGAGCAGTTCTTC. Residues: CASSTQGGEQFF.

V gene TRBV29-1 combines with J gene TRBJ2-7; 9 bases map to TRBD1. The V and J ends lost 6 bases and 6 bases, in that order; junction bases with no gene match: 6. Germline loops: CDR1 SQVTM, CDR2 ANQGSEA. The CDR3 has 12 residues. CDR3 loop: CSVGDREGEQYF. The CDR3 DNA reads as TGCAGCGTAGGGGACAGGGAGGGCGAGCAGTACTTC.

The CDR3 DNA reads TGCGCCAGCAGCGACCGGGACAGATTTTTCTATGGCTACACCTTC. Translated, it gives CASSDRDRFFYGYTF. This chain links TRBV5-1 with TRBJ1-2, with 7 bases identical to TRBD1. V was pared by 4 bases and J by 4 bases, with 10 bases of the junction left unmatched. Germline loops: CDR1 SGHRS, CDR2 YFSETQ. This CDR3 contains 15 residues.

CDR3 region: CASDRAPYEQYF. CDR3 nucleotides: TGTGCCAGCGACAGGGCCCCCTACGAGCAGTACTTC. This rearrangement joins TRBV6-5 to TRBJ2-7; 7 nucleotides agree with TRBD1. Germline V gives CDR1 MNHEY, CDR2 SVGAGI. This CDR3 has 12 amino acids. Trimming cost V 8 bases and J 2 bases; bases outside gene matches: 3.

The V call is TRBV6-2 or TRBV6-3, the J call TRBJ1-5; the D gene is possibly TRBD1 (6 bases). CDR1 MNHEY and CDR2 SVGEGT come from the germline V gene. Deletions cut 4 bases from V and 0 bases from J, with 19 bases between. This CDR3 has 18 amino acids. The CDR3 DNA reads as TGTGCCAGCAGTTTTGAAAACAGGGATTCTTATAGCAATCAGCCCCAGCATTTT. Protein: CASSFENRDSYSNQPQHF.

The chain is built from TRBV14 and TRBJ2-5; 10 bases are a match to TRBD2. In germline, CDR1 is SGHDN, CDR2 FVKESK. With V trimmed by 0 bases and J by 2 bases, 6 bases remained unmatched. CDR3 length: 17 residues. Written as DNA, the CDR3 is TGTGCCAGCAGCCAAGATTACAGCGGGGGGGAACAAGAGACCCAGTACTTC. This gives the protein CASSQDYSGGEQETQYF.

This clone was seen a handful of times. This chain uses TRBV6-4 with TRBJ2-7; 9 nucleotides agree with TRBD1. The CDR3 spans 14 residues. J gave up 4 bases and V 9 bases, and 10 bases lay outside the gene matches. Germline V gene data show CDR1 as MRHNA and CDR2 as SNTAGT. CDR3 sequence: CARDRDRDIYEQYF. The CDR3 nucleotides are TGTGCCAGGGATAGGGACAGGGATATTTACGAGCAGTACTTC.

In its sample, this clone was seen once. The V and J genes are TRBV5-1 and TRBJ1-6, with D possibly matching TRBD1 (5 bases). This CDR3 has 15 amino acids. Germline values: CDR1 SGHRS, CDR2 YFSETQ. The germline V and J ends were trimmed by 4 bases and 7 bases, with 15 bases remaining between them. DNA of the CDR3: TGCGCCAGCAGCCCCGGGGGGGGAGGGAATTCACCCCTCCACTTT. This codes for CASSPGGGGNSPLHF.

The chain couples TRBV2 to TRBJ1-4; D is undetermined. Trimming removed 1 base from V and 2 bases from J, with 11 bases in between. Germline V gene lookup returns CDR1 SNHLY and CDR2 FYNNEI. This CDR3 comprises 16 residues. The CDR3 loop reads CASSEDRLATNEKLFF. The CDR3 bases are TGTGCCAGCAGTGAAGACCGACTAGCGACTAATGAAAAACTGTTTTTT.

The J gene is TRBJ1-5, the V gene TRBV12-5, with 9 bases aligning to TRBD1. Germline values: CDR1 LGHNT, CDR2 FRNRAP. CDR3 size: 16 residues. The V segment lost 5 bases and the J segment 3 bases; nucleotides outside the gene matches: 8. The CDR3: CASGLQGAFFNQPQHF. The CDR3 nucleotides are TGTGCTAGTGGTCTACAGGGGGCGTTTTTCAATCAGCCCCAGCATTTT. The complete variable domain, with remaining parts taken from reference TRBV12-5 and TRBJ1-5, reads DARVTQTPRHKVTEMGQEVTMRCQPILGHNTVFWYRQTMMQGLELLAYFRNRAPLDDSGMPKDRFSAEMPDATLATLKIQPSEPRDSAVYFCASGLQGAFFNQPQHFGDGTRLSIL.

The chain is built from TRBV6-2 or TRBV6-3 and TRBJ2-7; D not resolved. The germline gives CDR1 MNHEY, CDR2 SVGEGT. V was trimmed by 5 bases and J by 0 bases, leaving 14 bases between them. The CDR3 contains 15 residues. CDR3 DNA sequence: TGTGCCAGCAGTAACGCTGCGGCCAGCTCCTACGAGCAGTACTTC. Amino acids: CASSNAAASSYEQYF.